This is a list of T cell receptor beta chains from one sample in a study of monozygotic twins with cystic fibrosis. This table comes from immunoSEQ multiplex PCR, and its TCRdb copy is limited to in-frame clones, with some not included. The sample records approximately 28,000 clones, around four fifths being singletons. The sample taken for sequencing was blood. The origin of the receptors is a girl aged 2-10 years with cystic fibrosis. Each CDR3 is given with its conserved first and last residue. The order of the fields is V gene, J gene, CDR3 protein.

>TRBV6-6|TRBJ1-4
CATLKGDGEKLFF
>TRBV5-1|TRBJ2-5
CASSLATGAQETQYF
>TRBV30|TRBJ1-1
CAWSHRGDPMNTEAFF
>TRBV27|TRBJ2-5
CASSLSQGIETQYF
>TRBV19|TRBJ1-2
CASSITLGGIRGYGYTF
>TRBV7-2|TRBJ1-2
CASSKRQGNYGYTF
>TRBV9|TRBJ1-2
CASSVASTPIRGDLDGYTF
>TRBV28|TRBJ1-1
CASRRRTEAFF
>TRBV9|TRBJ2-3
CASSVAGVSGFTDTQYF
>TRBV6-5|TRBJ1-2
CASSYGRDGYTF
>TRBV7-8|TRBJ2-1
CASSFLSGRNNEQFF
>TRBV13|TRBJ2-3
CASSRRTGGIPTDTQYF
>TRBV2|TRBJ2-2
CASRTLRGHTGELFF
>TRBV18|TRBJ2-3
CASSKTSGSTDTQYF
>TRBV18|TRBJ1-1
CASSPVGSTEAFF
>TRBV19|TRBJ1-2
CASNRWGSYGYTF
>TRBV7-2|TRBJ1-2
CASSYRIGGQSYTF
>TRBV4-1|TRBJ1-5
CASSQDLRQPQHF
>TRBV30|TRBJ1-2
CAWSRTDRNYGYTF
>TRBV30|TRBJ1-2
CAWKVWDLPHGYTF
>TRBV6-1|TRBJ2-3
CASSIGTVGTDTQYF
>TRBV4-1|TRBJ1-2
CASSQDLRNYGYTF
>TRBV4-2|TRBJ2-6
CASSEESGRGANVLTF
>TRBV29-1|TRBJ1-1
CSVKQGETEAFF
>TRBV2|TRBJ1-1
CASSEVPEAFF
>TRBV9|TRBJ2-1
CASSVGLLNNEQFF
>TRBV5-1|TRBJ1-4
CASSPGGGSEKLFF
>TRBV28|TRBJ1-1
CASRRFTGWPEAFF
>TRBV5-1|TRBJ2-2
CASSAGLSKNTGELFF
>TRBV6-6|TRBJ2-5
CASRALAGNGTQYF
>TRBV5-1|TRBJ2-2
CASSLGTNTGELFF